The rows below give T cell receptor beta chains drawn from one sample of a study of blood T cell repertoires in COVID-19. TCRdb's table, derived via immunoSEQ multiplex PCR, lists solely in-frame clones and lacks some. This table has some 200,000 clones, approximately 80% appearing once. The specimen sequenced was PBMCs or T cells enriched from blood (not recorded which). Every receptor here comes from a man between 40 and 49 years old who had recovered from COVID-19. Both conserved end residues are part of each CDR3. Clone size is not always given. Where it is, it says once, few, many or a class for expanded clones.

V: TRBV20-1
size: .
J: TRBJ1-4
CDR3: CSASPPQQGVGEKLFF

V: TRBV3-1/TRBV3-2
size: once
J: TRBJ1-1
CDR3: CASSRTGDTEAFF

V: TRBV27
size: .
J: TRBJ1-1
CDR3: CASSLLAGGLVF

V: TRBV7-6
size: .
J: TRBJ2-7
CDR3: CASSSFGSGDEQYF

V: TRBV7-9
size: .
J: TRBJ1-2
CDR3: CASSPSGQGGYGYTF

V: TRBV4-3
size: .
J: TRBJ2-1
CDR3: CASSRASGYNEQFF

V: TRBV28
size: .
J: TRBJ1-5
CDR3: CASRPLSVLQGGQPQHF

V: TRBV30
size: .
J: TRBJ2-2
CDR3: CAWRFRREGELFF

V: TRBV4-3
size: .
J: TRBJ1-4
CDR3: CASSQDIYRANEKLFF

V: TRBV19
size: many
J: TRBJ1-2
CDR3: CASSIGTGGEIAF

V: TRBV7-9
size: .
J: TRBJ1-3
CDR3: CASSLDGTTNF

V: TRBV6-2/TRBV6-3
size: .
J: TRBJ1-1
CDR3: CASSYSKGALEAFF

V: TRBV29-1
size: few
J: TRBJ1-5
CDR3: CSVKTGEGDQPQHF

V: TRBV7-5
size: .
J: TRBJ1-1
CDR3: CARSQGEVWGKSQNTEAFF

V: TRBV7-9
size: .
J: TRBJ2-1
CDR3: CASSFPGTSGRAEQFF

V: TRBV12-3/TRBV12-4
size: .
J: TRBJ1-5
CDR3: CASSDRGGQPQHF

V: TRBV28
size: .
J: TRBJ1-1
CDR3: CASTSYPDSSAFF

V: TRBV6-5
size: .
J: TRBJ1-2
CDR3: CASSTEHYGYTF

V: TRBV15
size: .
J: TRBJ2-7
CDR3: CATSRHSGQGNYEQYF

V: TRBV6-5
size: few
J: TRBJ2-3
CDR3: CASTKGRADTQYF

V: TRBV7-2
size: .
J: TRBJ1-5
CDR3: CASSPGGTGGNQPQHF

V: TRBV1
size: .
J: TRBJ2-5
CDR3: CTSSQDGARTSGSGTQYF

V: TRBV5-8
size: .
J: TRBJ1-6
CDR3: CASSMDRVNSPLHF

V: TRBV30
size: few
J: TRBJ1-1
CDR3: CACRNRGGNTEAFF

V: TRBV6-1
size: .
J: TRBJ1-5
CDR3: CASSEDSGWIQPQHF

V: TRBV18
size: .
J: TRBJ2-7
CDR3: CASSPRDSYEQYF